Shown below are 9 T cell receptor beta chains from a single sample sequenced in a study of blood T cell repertoires in COVID-19. Libraries were prepared by immunoSEQ multiplex PCR; TCRdb keeps only in-frame clonotypes and omits some of them. Of about 170,000 clones in the sample, about 85% were seen once. Source material: peripheral blood. The source is a human donor with acute or convalescent COVID-19. The donor label of this sample is uncertain.

The chain recombines TRBV7-2 with TRBJ1-1, with TRBD1 matching 7 bases. The CDR3 contains 15 residues. The germline V gene encodes CDR1 SGHTA and CDR2 FQGNSA. V lost 4 bases, J lost 1 base, and 6 bases stayed unmatched. CDR3 region: CASSYGQVRNTEAFF. CDR3 DNA sequence: TGTGCCAGCAGCTACGGACAGGTGAGGAACACTGAAGCTTTCTTT.

This clone was recorded a few times. J is TRBJ1-5 and V is TRBV9, with a weak D call TRBD1 (6 bases). Germline V gene sequence: CDR1 SGDLS, CDR2 YYNGEE. This CDR3 has 14 residues. Between the trimmed V and J ends, which lost 0 bases and 11 bases, there was a span of 15 bases. This CDR3 is CASSVAQGGSAQHF. Here the CDR3 DNA reads TGTGCCAGCAGCGTAGCTCAAGGGGGATCGGCCCAGCATTTT.

The rearrangement links TRBV6-5 to TRBJ2-3; 7 bases are shared with TRBD1. This CDR3 comprises 14 residues. V was clipped by 11 bases and J by 6 bases; unmatched bases: 14. Looked up from germline, CDR1 is MNHEY and CDR2 is SVGAGI. The CDR3 protein is CALNSGQLVDTQYF. CDR3 nucleotides: TGTGCCCTAAATTCGGGACAGTTAGTGGATACGCAGTATTTT.

The chain has TRBV6-5 and TRBJ1-5, with D perhaps matching TRBD1 (5 bases). This CDR3 is built from 15 residues. The V end lost 6 bases, the J end lost 3 bases, and 15 bases lay between the germline ends. CDR1 and CDR2 (germline): MNHEY, SVGAGI. CDR3 sequence (DNA): TGTGCCAGCAGGATATCGTCACAGGCCAATCAGCCCCAGCATTTT. The encoded protein is CASRISSQANQPQHF.

The chain couples TRBV24-1 to TRBJ1-1; 7 bases match TRBD1. The CDR3 is 13 residues long. Trimming cost V 7 bases and J 1 base; bases outside gene matches: 2. Germline-derived CDR1 and CDR2 are KGHDR and SFDVKD. This CDR3 is CATRRTGNTEAFF. CDR3 in DNA: TGTGCCACCAGAAGGACAGGGAACACTGAAGCTTTCTTT.

The genes are TRBV7-8 and TRBJ1-2; 8 bases line up with TRBD1. Unmatched junction bases numbered 2, after V lost 3 bases and J lost 2 bases. Germline-derived CDR1 and CDR2 are SGHVS and FQNEAQ. The CDR3 covers 14 residues. CDR3 sequence reads: CASSFQGANYGYTF. The CDR3 region has the DNA TGTGCCAGCAGCTTCCAGGGGGCCAACTATGGCTACACCTTC.

The genes are TRBV28 and TRBJ1-6; the match to TRBD1 covers 9 bases. The CDR3 is 17 residues long. CDR1 and CDR2 from the germline V gene are MDHEN and SYDVKM. Germline trimming cut 0 bases from V and 4 bases from J; bases unmatched to any gene: 4. CDR3 sequence reads: CASSLWDRGPYNSPLHF. The CDR3 DNA sequence: TGTGCCAGCAGTTTATGGGACAGGGGCCCTTATAATTCACCCCTCCACTTT.

The chain has TRBV7-2 and TRBJ2-4, with 7 bases lining up with TRBD1. The CDR3 extends over 17 amino acids. Germline trimming cut 3 bases from V and 3 bases from J; bases unmatched to any gene: 11. Germline CDR1 reads SGHTA; CDR2 reads FQGNSA. For the CDR3, the DNA is TGTGCCAGCAGCTTGGGCAGGGGGTCGGTTAGCAAAAACATTCAGTACTTC. It specifies CASSLGRGSVSKNIQYF. The full variable domain, its missing parts supplied by reference TRBV7-2 and TRBJ2-4, is GAGVSQSPSNKVTEKGKDVELRCDPISGHTALYWYRQSLGQGLEFLIYFQGNSAPDKSGLPSDRFSAERTGGSVSTLTIQRTQQEDSAVYLCASSLGRGSVSKNIQYFGAGTRLSVL.

This chain links TRBV11-2 with TRBJ1-1, with a possible D match to TRBD1 (5 bases). V shed 4 bases and J shed 3 bases, with 12 bases lying between them. Germline V gives CDR1 SGHAT, CDR2 FQNNGV. The CDR3 covers 14 residues. Here the CDR3 DNA reads TGTGCCAGCAGCTGGGACTCCTCCTACACTGAAGCTTTCTTT. Protein product: CASSWDSSYTEAFF.